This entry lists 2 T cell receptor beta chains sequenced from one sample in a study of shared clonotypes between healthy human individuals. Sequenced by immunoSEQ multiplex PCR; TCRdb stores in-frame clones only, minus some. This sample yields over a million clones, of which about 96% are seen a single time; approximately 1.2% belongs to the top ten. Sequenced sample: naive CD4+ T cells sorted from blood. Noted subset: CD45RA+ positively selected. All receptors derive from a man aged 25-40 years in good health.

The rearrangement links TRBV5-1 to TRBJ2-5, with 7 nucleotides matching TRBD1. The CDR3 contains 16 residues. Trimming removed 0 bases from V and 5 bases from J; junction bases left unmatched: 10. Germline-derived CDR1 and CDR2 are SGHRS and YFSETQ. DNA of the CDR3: TGCGCCAGCAGCTTGGACAGGGGCTCAGTCTGGGAGACCCAGTACTTC. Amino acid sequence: CASSLDRGSVWETQYF. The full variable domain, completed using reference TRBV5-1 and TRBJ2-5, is KAGVTQTPRYLIKTRGQQVTLSCSPISGHRSVSWYQQTPGQGLQFLFEYFSETQRNKGNFPGRFSGRQFSNSRSEMNVSTLELGDSALYLCASSLDRGSVWETQYFGPGTRLLVL.

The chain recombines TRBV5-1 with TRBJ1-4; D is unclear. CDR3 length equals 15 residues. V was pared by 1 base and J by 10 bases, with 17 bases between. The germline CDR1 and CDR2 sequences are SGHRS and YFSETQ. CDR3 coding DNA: TGCGCCAGCAGCTTGTTTGAGTTTATGAGCGGAAAACTGTTTTTT. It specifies CASSLFEFMSGKLFF.